The 17 T cell receptor beta chains listed next were all sequenced from one sample in a study of blood T cell repertoires in COVID-19. Using immunoSEQ multiplex PCR, the repertoire was profiled, and TCRdb retains in-frame clones only, with some absent. In the table there are roughly 28,000 clones, roughly nine tenths of which are singletons. Sequenced material: peripheral blood. The receptors here all came from a human donor with acute or convalescent COVID-19. The donor label of this sample is uncertain.

The chain carries TRBV5-1 and TRBJ2-1; no clear D. The germline V gene encodes CDR1 SGHRS and CDR2 YFSETQ. This CDR3 is 13 amino acids long. The germline V and J ends were trimmed by 0 bases and 4 bases, with 5 bases remaining between them. In nucleotides, the CDR3 is TGCGCCAGCAGCTTGGCCACTTACAATGAGCAGTTCTTC. It is translated as CASSLATYNEQFF.

The count of this clone is one. This chain joins TRBV7-9 and TRBJ2-5; TRBD2 agrees at 7 bases. V was clipped by 0 bases and J by 7 bases; unmatched bases: 5. The germline V gene encodes CDR1 SEHNR and CDR2 FQNEAQ (reference sequence). This CDR3 is 14 amino acids long. The CDR3: CASSLAAGRGTQYF. Written as DNA, the CDR3 is TGTGCCAGCAGCTTAGCCGCGGGGAGGGGGACCCAGTACTTC.

J is TRBJ2-2 and V is TRBV6-5; D uncertain. Trimming left V 5 bases short and J 2 bases short, with 3 bases between. This CDR3 has 12 residues. Germline lookup yields CDR1 MNHEY and CDR2 SVGAGI. CDR3 DNA sequence: TGTGCCAGCAGTCAAAACACCGGGGAGCTGTTTTTT. Its translation: CASSQNTGELFF.

This chain links TRBV6-5 with TRBJ1-2; maybe TRBD1 (5 bases). CDR3 size: 13 residues. Germline lookup yields CDR1 MNHEY and CDR2 SVGAGI. The V and J ends lost 5 bases and 1 base respectively, with 8 bases between them. CDR3 bases: TGTGCCAGCAGTCGACAGATTAACTATGGCTACACCTTC. Its protein is CASSRQINYGYTF.

CDR3 in DNA: TGCGCCAGCAGCGAAAGGGGCAGTGGTGGGTCACCCCTCCACTTT. Amino acid sequence: CASSERGSGGSPLHF. V is TRBV5-1 and J is TRBJ1-6, with a possible D match to TRBD1 (5 bases). The CDR3 contains 15 residues. CDR1 and CDR2 from the germline V gene are SGHRS and YFSETQ. Between the trimmed V and J ends, which lost 4 bases and 10 bases, there was a span of 18 bases.

The gene calls are TRBV4-3 and TRBJ2-5, with 9 nucleotides matching TRBD2. CDR1 is LGHNA and CDR2 is YSLEER in the germline V gene. CDR3 size: 16 residues. J lost 7 bases, V lost 1 base, and 10 bases had no gene match. The CDR3 bases are TGCGCCAGCAGCCAAGGGGCCCCAGCGGGGGGCGGGACCCAGTACTTC. Its translation: CASSQGAPAGGGTQYF.

This clone has a single count. The gene calls are TRBV28 and TRBJ1-2, with D unresolved. The CDR3 consists of 16 residues. In germline, CDR1 is MDHEN, CDR2 SYDVKM. Deletions cut 7 bases from V and 4 bases from J, with 22 bases between. The DNA for the CDR3 is TGTGCCAGCAAAAGACCCGGAGCAGCCATAGGCTATGGCTACACCTTC. Translating it yields CASKRPGAAIGYGYTF.

This clone turned up a few times. The V gene is TRBV3-1 (or the pseudogene TRBV3-2), the J gene TRBJ2-7; D remains ambiguous. This CDR3 is 12 amino acids long. The V end was cut by 3 bases, the J end by 2 bases, with 5 bases between. Germline V gene lookup returns CDR1 LGHDT and CDR2 YNNKEL (reference sequence). CDR3 residues: CASSQLTYEQYF. Here the CDR3 DNA reads TGTGCCAGCAGCCAGTTAACCTACGAGCAGTACTTC.

This rearrangement joins TRBV28 to TRBJ2-1; TRBD2 matches 8 bases. Germline V lookup: CDR1 MDHEN, CDR2 SYDVKM. The CDR3 has 14 amino acids. The ends lost 4 bases at V and 8 bases at J; junction bases unmatched: 7. The CDR3, as DNA: TGTGCCAGCAGTTCAGCGGGAGATCAAGATGAGCAGTTCTTC. This gives the protein CASSSAGDQDEQFF.

CDR3 amino acids: CASSPSRSTGAFF. In DNA form, the CDR3 reads TGTGCCAGCAGCCCTAGCCGGTCGACAGGTGCTTTCTTT. This sequence joins TRBV3-1 (or the pseudogene TRBV3-2) and TRBJ1-1; D might be TRBD1 (6 bases). The CDR3 extends over 13 amino acids. The ends were cut back, 4 bases at V and 11 bases at J, with 17 bases in the middle. Germline V CDR1 and CDR2: LGHDT, YNNKEL (reference sequence).

This chain uses TRBV15 with TRBJ2-7; possible D gene TRBD2, 5 bases. Trimming shortened V by 5 bases and J by 4 bases, and 15 bases separated the two germline ends. The germline gives CDR1 LNHNV, CDR2 YYDKDF (reference sequence). The CDR3 is 14 amino acids. The CDR3 protein is CATSLGAWEYEQYV. Written as DNA, the CDR3 is TGTGCCACCAGCTTGGGCGCTTGGGAGTACGAGCAGTACGTC.

The CDR3 spells CASSIRLGLYGYTF. The DNA for the CDR3 is TGTGCCAGTAGTATAAGACTCGGACTTTATGGCTACACCTTC. This chain links TRBV19 with TRBJ1-2; D unclear. Trimming left V 2 bases short and J 5 bases short, with 12 bases between. This CDR3 region has 14 residues. The germline V gene encodes CDR1 LNHDA and CDR2 SQIVND (reference sequence).

The chain combines TRBV5-1 with TRBJ2-2; D perhaps matches TRBD2 (6 bases). CDR3 size: 15 residues. The V end lost 4 bases, the J end lost 4 bases, and 14 bases lay between the germline ends. Germline CDR1 is SGHRS and CDR2 is YFSETQ. The CDR3 DNA reads TGCGCCAGCAGCCCCGCCGGCGGGACCACCGGGGAGCTGTTTTTT. Protein sequence: CASSPAGGTTGELFF.

This chain uses TRBV5-6 with TRBJ2-2, with a weak D call TRBD1 (5 bases). Germline loops: CDR1 SGHDT, CDR2 YYEEEE. The CDR3 totals 13 residues. V dropped 1 base and J dropped 4 bases, with 5 bases sitting between them. The CDR3, as DNA: TGTGCCAGCAGCTTGCAGGGCACCGGGGAGCTGTTTTTT. This translates into CASSLQGTGELFF.

The chain couples TRBV5-4 to TRBJ2-1; 8 bases align to TRBD2. V lost 4 bases and J lost 5; bases outside the gene matches: 11. The CDR3 covers 16 residues. CDR1 SGHNT and CDR2 YYREEE come from the germline V gene (reference sequence). CDR3 nucleotides: TGTGCCAGCAGCCGGGGGGGGGCTAGCGGAAACAATGAGCAGTTCTTC. Translating it yields CASSRGGASGNNEQFF.

The chain has TRBV19 and TRBJ2-5, with TRBD2 matching 11 bases. J was trimmed by 2 bases and V by 4 bases; bases with no gene match: 3. CDR3 length equals 15 residues. Germline CDR1 LNHDA, CDR2 SQIVND (reference sequence). DNA for the CDR3: TGTGCCAGTAGTACAAGGACTAGCGGGCAAGAGACCCAGTACTTC. Its translation: CASSTRTSGQETQYF.

The V gene is TRBV7-3, the J gene TRBJ2-2; tentative D call: TRBD1 (6 bases). The CDR3 sequence is 17 residues long. Trimming removed 2 bases from V and 1 base from J, with 14 bases in between. Germline V gives CDR1 SGHTA, CDR2 FQGTGA. The DNA of the CDR3 is TGTGCCAGCAGCTTAGCCCAGGGGTGGGGGAACACCGGGGAGCTGTTTTTT. Its translation is CASSLAQGWGNTGELFF.